The next 21 T cell receptor beta chains were all read from a single sample in a study of shared clonotypes between healthy human individuals. The assay was immunoSEQ multiplex PCR, and TCRdb's table has in-frame clones only and misses some. The sample lists 950,000 to 1,100,000 clones, around 78% occurring once. The specimen was memory CD4+ T cells from PBMCs. Documented subset: CD45RA-negative fraction. The receptors derive from a young man in good health. Some clones in this sample may be carry-over from other donors' samples.

This clone has more than one count but fewer than ten. This sequence may be a read error, since a much larger clone differs from it by one base. The chain links TRBV28 to TRBJ1-5, with D unresolved. This CDR3 contains 12 residues. The V gene's germline CDR1 is MDHEN and CDR2 SYDVKM. V lost 6 bases, J lost 4 bases, and 7 bases lay in between. The CDR3 here is CASSKTNQPQHF. The DNA of the CDR3 is TGTGCCAGCAGCAAGACTAATCAGCCCCAGCATTTT.

This clone was counted between two and nine times. This rearrangement joins TRBV30 to TRBJ1-1, with D unresolved. The CDR3 length is 14 residues. The V gene's germline CDR1 is GTSNPN and CDR2 SVGIG (reference sequence). V lost 2 bases to trimming and J lost 1 base, with 11 bases between them. The CDR3 DNA is TGTGCCTGGAGTCCCGGGATGGGGAACACTGAAGCTTTCTTT. Translated, it gives CAWSPGMGNTEAFF.

The genes are TRBV25-1 and TRBJ2-7; D unclear. V was clipped by 9 bases and J by 7 bases, with 13 bases between them. This CDR3 has 11 residues. Germline values: CDR1 MGHDK, CDR2 SYGVNS. The CDR3 region is CASQEDGEQYF. Here the CDR3 DNA reads TGTGCCAGTCAAGAGGATGGAGAGCAGTACTTC.

The chain combines TRBV4-2 with TRBJ2-2, with D perhaps matching TRBD1 or TRBD2 (5 bases each). Trimming removed 2 bases at V and 3 bases at J, with 13 bases between. Germline V gene sequence: CDR1 LGHNA, CDR2 YNFKEQ. The CDR3 loop spans 16 amino acids. This chain's CDR3 is CASSQPPGRDTGELFF. The CDR3 DNA reads TGTGCCAGCAGCCAACCACCGGGACGCGACACCGGGGAGCTGTTTTTT.

This clone came up many times. Additional DNA sequences in this sample encode the identical CDR3. This chain connects TRBV7-9 to TRBJ1-2; D is unresolved. V was trimmed by 4 bases and J by 6 bases, leaving 12 bases between them. Germline CDR1 and CDR2: SEHNR and FQNEAQ (reference sequence). This CDR3 region has 13 residues. CDR3 bases: TGTGCCAGCAGCTCCGCAGGCGCTCATGGCTACACCTTC. Translation gives CASSSAGAHGYTF. Using reference TRBV7-9 and TRBJ1-2 for the parts outside the CDR3, the full variable domain is DTGVSQNPRHKITKRGQNVTFRCDPISEHNRLYWYRQTLGQGPEFLTYFQNEAQLEKSRLLSDRFSAERPKGSFSTLEIQRTEQGDSAMYLCASSSAGAHGYTFGSGTRLTVV.

V is TRBV5-1 and J is TRBJ2-3, with 7 bases fitting TRBD2. The CDR3 is 15 residues long. CDR1 is SGHRS and CDR2 is YFSETQ in the germline V gene. Trimming at V came to 0 bases and at J to 4 bases, leaving 5 bases not matched to a gene. The CDR3 is CASSLGGGSADTQYF. Here the CDR3 DNA reads TGCGCCAGCAGCTTGGGAGGCGGGAGCGCAGATACGCAGTATTTT.

This clone was seen only once. This chain connects TRBV6-1 to TRBJ2-5; a possible D gene is TRBD1 (6 bases). The germline CDR1 and CDR2 sequences are MNHNS and SASEGT. Trimming took off 6 bases at V and 1 base at J, with 12 bases between the two ends. This CDR3 contains 14 residues. This chain's CDR3 is CASRVTGTQETQYF. The CDR3, as DNA: TGTGCCAGCAGAGTAACAGGGACCCAAGAGACCCAGTACTTC.

The rearrangement links TRBV23-1 to TRBJ2-3, with 11 bases lining up with TRBD2. TRBV23-1 carries the ORF label, with uncertain function. The V segment lost 6 bases and the J segment 5 bases; nucleotides outside the gene matches: 19. The CDR3 runs to 19 residues. CDR3 protein: CASSPLTASLAGAVDTQYF. The CDR3 DNA reads as TGCGCCAGCAGCCCACTTACTGCGTCACTAGCGGGAGCGGTAGATACGCAGTATTTT.

V gene TRBV19 combines with J gene TRBJ2-1; 11 bases map to TRBD2. Germline CDR1 and CDR2: LNHDA and SQIVND (reference sequence). There are 18 residues in the CDR3. Trimming took 1 base from V and 4 from J; bases not matched to a gene: 9. In nucleotides, the CDR3 is TGTGCCAGTAGTATAGTGAGTAGGGCTAGCGGGAGGTACAATGAGCAGTTCTTC. It codes for CASSIVSRASGRYNEQFF.

This rearrangement joins TRBV5-1 to TRBJ2-4, with D possibly TRBD2 on 6 matching bases. With 2 bases removed from V and 8 bases from J, the gap between germline ends came to 14 bases. Germline lookup yields CDR1 SGHRS and CDR2 YFSETQ. CDR3 size: 14 residues. DNA for the CDR3: TGCGCCAGCAGCTTAGAATCCGGGAGACACATTCAGTACTTC. Amino acid sequence: CASSLESGRHIQYF.

The V gene is TRBV7-8, the J gene TRBJ2-7, with D hard to call. The CDR3 consists of 15 residues. V lost 1 base and J lost 2, with 12 bases in between. CDR1 and CDR2 (germline): SGHVS, FQNEAQ. Here the CDR3 DNA reads TGTGCCAGCAGCTTAGTTACTATCCCTCCCTACGAGCAGTACTTC. Its translation: CASSLVTIPPYEQYF.

The V gene is TRBV19, the J gene TRBJ1-1; 7 bases are shared with TRBD1. CDR1 is LNHDA and CDR2 is SQIVND in the germline V gene (reference sequence). V lost 5 bases and J lost 5; bases outside the gene matches: 8. The length of the CDR3 is 14 residues. CDR3 in DNA: TGTGCCAGTAGTCAACAGGGGTCTGGGACTGAAGCTTTCTTT. This sequence encodes CASSQQGSGTEAFF.

The V call is TRBV6-5, the J call TRBJ1-1, with D hard to call. Trimming took off 6 bases at V and 1 base at J, with 15 bases between the two ends. Germline-derived CDR1 and CDR2 are MNHEY and SVGAGI. The CDR3 loop spans 15 amino acids. CDR3 residues: CASSTYRTENTEAFF. CDR3 DNA sequence: TGTGCCAGCAGCACCTATAGGACGGAGAACACTGAAGCTTTCTTT.

V and J are TRBV7-9 and TRBJ2-1; TRBD1 matches at 7 bases. This CDR3 spans 15 amino acids. Trimming took 1 base from V and 0 from J; bases not matched to a gene: 0. From germline, CDR1 is SEHNR and CDR2 FQNEAQ (reference sequence). For the CDR3, the DNA is TGTGCCAGCAGCTTAGGACAGGGCTCCTACAATGAGCAGTTCTTC. This sequence encodes CASSLGQGSYNEQFF.

The chain carries TRBV18 and TRBJ2-5; 8 nucleotides line up with TRBD1. Losses at the gene ends were 2 bases for V and 1 base for J; bases not matched to a gene: 6. Germline V gene sequence: CDR1 KGHSH, CDR2 LQKENI. CDR3 size: 16 residues. In nucleotides, the CDR3 is TGTGCCAGCTCACCAAGGACAGGGCGCCTCCAAGAGACCCAGTACTTC. This sequence encodes CASSPRTGRLQETQYF.

CDR3 nucleotides: TGTGCCAGCAGCTTATTAGGGGGCGCGTGGACTGAAGCTTTCTTT. It codes for CASSLLGGAWTEAFF. The chain carries TRBV7-2 and TRBJ1-1; 7 nucleotides match TRBD1. There are 15 residues in the CDR3. Per the germline V gene, CDR1 is SGHTA and CDR2 is FQGNSA. Trimming removed 2 bases from V and 5 bases from J; junction bases left unmatched: 8.

This clone was detected a few times. This rearrangement joins TRBV5-5 to TRBJ2-6; a weak D match, TRBD2 (6 bases). V shed 0 bases and J shed 0 bases, with 10 bases lying between them. The germline gives CDR1 SGHKS, CDR2 YYEKEE (reference sequence). This CDR3 contains 17 residues. The DNA for the CDR3 is TGTGCCAGCAGCTTGGTGGGACTGACCTCTGGGGCCAACGTCCTGACTTTC. Protein product: CASSLVGLTSGANVLTF.

The chain combines TRBV28 with TRBJ2-5; D might be TRBD2 (6 bases). Deletions cut 6 bases from V and 5 bases from J, with 19 bases between. Germline V gene sequence: CDR1 MDHEN, CDR2 SYDVKM. The CDR3 spans 15 residues. The CDR3 DNA follows: TGTGCCAGCAGCTCCCGGGGGACCGGAAGGGAGACCCAGTACTTC. Its protein product is CASSSRGTGRETQYF.

The rearrangement joins TRBV14 to TRBJ1-2, with TRBD1 as a possible D gene (5 bases). The ends were cut back, 1 base at V and 0 bases at J, with 12 bases in the middle. Per germline, CDR1 SGHDN and CDR2 FVKESK. The CDR3 loop spans 16 amino acids. The CDR3: CASSQASGTANYGYTF. CDR3 nucleotide sequence: TGTGCCAGCAGCCAAGCTTCAGGGACCGCTAACTATGGCTACACCTTC.

V is TRBV11-2 and J is TRBJ2-1, with 7 bases that match TRBD2. This CDR3 contains 17 residues. V trimming: 1 base; J trimming: 4 bases; junction bases outside the gene matches: 10. Germline V gene data show CDR1 as SGHAT and CDR2 as FQNNGV. In DNA, the CDR3 is TGTGCCAGCAGCTTAGTAGGCGGGGGAGGCACGTACAATGAGCAGTTCTTC. This encodes CASSLVGGGGTYNEQFF.

The chain carries TRBV7-2 and TRBJ2-5, with D perhaps TRBD1 (5 bases). Trimming shortened V by 0 bases and J by 4 bases, and 9 bases separated the two germline ends. The CDR3 consists of 14 residues. CDR1 and CDR2 from the germline V gene are SGHTA and FQGNSA. The CDR3 DNA sequence: TGTGCCAGCAGCTTAGCTGGCAGGGCAGAGACCCAGTACTTC. Protein product: CASSLAGRAETQYF.